This T cell receptor beta chain was recorded in a study of T cell repertoires in ileal Crohn's disease. Study in general: Median disease duration was approximately eight years; approximately 32% smoked at surgery. Thiopurines (around eleven) or anti-TNF agents (around 17) were given postoperatively to about half. Whole-study results and caveats: All patients with clonality above 26.8% had endoscopic recurrence. Clonal expansions were more frequent in active smokers than non-smokers at surgery.

In germline, CDR1 is SGHNT, CDR2 YYREEE (reference sequence). The CDR3 has 13 amino acids. Trimming took off 3 bases at V and 7 bases at J, with 13 bases between the two ends. TCRdb's copy holds only in-frame clones and misses some; the assay was immunoSEQ multiplex PCR. The sample holds thousands of clones, 81% seen once. This clone was counted a single time. As yet, its antigen is unknown. The sequenced sample was ileal tissue. The receptor was isolated from an adult with Crohn's disease. The chain carries TRBV5-4 and TRBJ1-2, with D perhaps TRBD1 (6 bases). The CDR3 DNA is TGTGCCAGCAGCTCGTACAGGGTTCTTGGCTACACCTTC. As protein: CASSSYRVLGYTF.